These 32 T cell receptor beta chains were all obtained from the same sample, sequenced in a study of CD8+CD57+ T cells in acquired aplastic anemia listed by TCRdb under 2018. The instrument was an Illumina HiSeq 2000. Genomic DNA served as template for TCR beta VDJ combination and CDR3 sequence profiling. TCRdb's own reprocessing of the public reads used fastp at Q25 and MiXCR and kept productive beta chains. Every CDR3 protein is listed once, alongside the most common genes and DNA of its rows. The sample has approximately 160,000 distinct CDR3 sequences on record, approximately 44% of them singletons. Of the sample, approximately 1% falls within the top ten clones. The specimen sequenced was sorted CD4+, CD8+, or CD8+CD57+ T cells (not recorded which) from PBMCs. These receptors were obtained from a human donor in good health.

This clonotype appeared many times. The V and J genes are TRBV6-1 and TRBJ1-2, with D unresolved. Trimming stripped 7 bases from V and 2 bases from J, with 20 bases between. The length of the CDR3 is 16 residues. Looked up from germline, CDR1 is MNHNS and CDR2 is SASEGT. CDR3 amino acids: CASMGMTGEKNYGYTF. The CDR3, as DNA: TGTGCCAGCATGGGGATGACCGGAGAGAAGAACTATGGCTACACCTTC.

V and J are TRBV10-3 and TRBJ2-7; 8 nucleotides agree with TRBD2. The CDR3 extends over 15 amino acids. CDR1 is ENHRY, CDR2 SYGVKD, per germline. With V trimmed by 2 bases and J by 1 base, 4 bases remained unmatched. The CDR3 bases are TGTGCCATCAGTGAGGCTCTAGCGGGTTCCTACGAGCAGTACTTC. Translation gives CAISEALAGSYEQYF.

The chain uses TRBV25-1 and TRBJ1-3, with D perhaps matching TRBD1 (5 bases). CDR3 length: 14 residues. V was trimmed by 2 bases and J by 3 bases, leaving 8 bases between them. Germline V lookup: CDR1 MGHDK, CDR2 SYGVNS. CDR3 sequence (DNA): TGTGCCAGCAGTGAAGTTGGGGGTGGAAACACCATATATTTT. This gives the protein CASSEVGGGNTIYF.

This clonotype was seen many times. CDR3 DNA: TGCAGTGCTTCCCCTCGGCAGTTCGATTCACCCCTCCACTTT. Translation: CSASPRQFDSPLHF. V gene TRBV20-1 combines with J gene TRBJ1-6; D not certain. CDR1 is DFQATT, CDR2 SNEGSKA, per germline (reference sequence). CDR3 length: 14 amino acids. V dropped 5 bases and J dropped 8 bases, with 16 bases sitting between them.

This clonotype showed up just a few times. The V gene is TRBV20-1, the J gene TRBJ2-7; perhaps D is TRBD1 or TRBD2 (6 bases each). V dropped 6 bases and J dropped 2 bases, with 11 bases sitting between them. This CDR3 is built from 12 residues. Germline CDR1 and CDR2: DFQATT and SNEGSKA (reference sequence). CDR3 bases: TGCAGTGCCGGGGGCAGCGCCTACGAGCAGTACTTC. It yields the protein CSAGGSAYEQYF.

This clonotype has a handful of counts. This sequence joins TRBV10-3 and TRBJ2-2, with D tentatively TRBD1 (6 bases). Germline V gene lookup returns CDR1 ENHRY and CDR2 SYGVKD. Trimming left V 6 bases short and J 6 bases short, with 11 bases between. The CDR3 sequence is 13 residues long. This CDR3 is CAIRQGLPGELFF. The CDR3 region has the DNA TGTGCCATCAGACAGGGCTTGCCCGGGGAGCTGTTTTTT.

The V and J genes are TRBV2 and TRBJ2-3; TRBD1 agrees at 7 bases. CDR1 and CDR2 from the germline V gene are SNHLY and FYNNEI. The CDR3 sequence is 12 residues long. J lost 10 bases, V lost 6 bases, and 7 bases had no gene match. In DNA, the CDR3 is TGTGCCAGCAGCCCCGACAGGGAACCGCAGTATTTT. Translated: CASSPDREPQYF.

Ten or more counts support this clonotype. The rearrangement joins TRBV4-2 to TRBJ1-2, with D uncertain. CDR3 size: 13 residues. V shed 2 bases and J shed 2 bases, with 6 bases lying between them. Germline CDR1 is LGHNA and CDR2 is YNFKEQ. For the CDR3, the DNA is TGTGCCAGCAGCCAACGTCCGAACTATGGCTACACCTTC. It specifies CASSQRPNYGYTF.

This chain joins TRBV7-7 and TRBJ2-5; TRBD1 aligns across 7 bases. Looked up from germline, CDR1 is SSHAT and CDR2 is FNYEAQ (reference sequence). The CDR3 consists of 13 residues. With V trimmed by 5 bases and J by 4 bases, 4 bases remained unmatched. The CDR3 protein is CASSIGTVETQYF. The CDR3 DNA follows: TGTGCCAGCAGCATCGGGACAGTAGAGACCCAGTACTTC.

The chain recombines TRBV29-1 with TRBJ1-2, with D possibly TRBD1 on 5 matching bases. V was clipped by 5 bases and J by 0 bases, with 16 bases between them. Looked up from germline, CDR1 is SQVTM and CDR2 is ANQGSEA. CDR3 length: 15 amino acids. The CDR3 DNA reads as TGCAGCGTTCCAAGGGGTGGCATTACTAACTATGGCTACACCTTC. Amino acid sequence: CSVPRGGITNYGYTF. Full variable domain (outside the CDR3, taken from reference TRBV29-1 and TRBJ1-2): SAVISQKPSRDICQRGTSLTIQCQVDSQVTMMFWYRQQPGQSLTLIATANQGSEATYESGFVIDKFPISRPNLTFSTLTVSNMSPEDSSIYLCSVPRGGITNYGYTFGSGTRLTVV.

This clonotype was detected a few times. V and J are TRBV20-1 and TRBJ1-1, with D possibly matching TRBD1 (6 bases). The CDR3 spans 13 residues. Trimming cost V 2 bases and J 6 bases, with 13 bases left between them. Germline V gives CDR1 DFQATT, CDR2 SNEGSKA (reference sequence). The CDR3 sequence: CSARKTGYPEAFF. The CDR3 bases are TGCAGTGCTAGAAAGACAGGTTACCCTGAAGCTTTCTTT.

About this clonotype itself: This may be a read error, as it is one base from a much larger clone. The V and J genes are TRBV6-5 and TRBJ2-3, with D perhaps matching TRBD1 (5 bases). The CDR3 consists of 13 residues. The germline V gene has CDR1 MNHEY and CDR2 SVGAGI. As DNA, the CDR3 is TGTGCCAGCAGTTACGGGGCCACAGGTACGCAGTATTTT. Amino acid sequence: CASSYGATGTQYF.

The rearrangement links TRBV20-1 to TRBJ2-7; the match to TRBD1 covers 7 bases. The V segment lost 6 bases and the J segment 6 bases; nucleotides outside the gene matches: 5. Germline loops: CDR1 DFQATT, CDR2 SNEGSKA (reference sequence). The CDR3 is 11 amino acids. The CDR3 protein is CSAQRQGEQYF. CDR3 bases: TGCAGTGCCCAACGACAGGGCGAGCAGTACTTC.

This chain connects TRBV11-1 to TRBJ2-7, with D tentatively TRBD1 (5 bases). Trimming stripped 2 bases from V and 0 bases from J, with 14 bases between. Germline CDR1 reads SGHAT; CDR2 reads FQDESV (reference sequence). This CDR3 is 16 amino acids long. CDR3 sequence: CASSLLYGASSYEQYF. The DNA for the CDR3 is TGTGCCAGCAGCTTACTATATGGGGCTAGCTCCTACGAGCAGTACTTC.

This rearrangement joins TRBV7-2 to TRBJ2-2; D is undetermined. The CDR3 runs to 12 residues. The V end was cut by 7 bases, the J end by 6 bases, with 9 bases between. The germline CDR1 and CDR2 sequences are SGHTA and FQGNSA. The CDR3 loop reads CASNPRAGELFF. In DNA form, the CDR3 reads TGTGCCAGCAACCCCCGGGCCGGGGAGCTGTTTTTT.

This clonotype was recorded a few times. The rearrangement uses TRBV6-2 or TRBV6-3 and TRBJ2-2; the match to TRBD1 covers 7 bases. The V and J ends lost 2 bases and 8 bases, in that order; junction bases with no gene match: 11. This CDR3 has 16 amino acids. The germline CDR1 and CDR2 sequences are MNHEY and SVGEGT. The CDR3 bases are TGTGCCAGCAGTTACCCGACAGGGCCTCCGGCGGGGGAGCTGTTTTTT. It encodes CASSYPTGPPAGELFF.

The gene calls are TRBV2 and TRBJ2-2; 8 positions agree with TRBD1. The CDR3 loop spans 14 amino acids. The germline V gene encodes CDR1 SNHLY and CDR2 FYNNEI. V shed 4 bases, J shed 4 bases, and the junction held 2 bases outside the gene matches. CDR3 sequence (DNA): TGTGCCAGCAGTGCAGGGGGCAGCACCGGGGAGCTGTTTTTT. This codes for CASSAGGSTGELFF.

This clonotype was found a few times. One base away lies a much larger clone, so this may be a sequencing read error. V gene TRBV7-9 combines with J gene TRBJ2-7; D not certain. From germline, CDR1 is SEHNR and CDR2 FQNEAQ (reference sequence). Trimming left V 1 base short and J 0 bases short, with 4 bases between. The CDR3 has 13 amino acids. CDR3 in amino acids: CASSLDASYEQYF. DNA for the CDR3: TGTGCCAGCAGCTTAGACGCCTCCTACGAGCAGTACTTC.

The rearrangement uses TRBV20-1 and TRBJ2-7; 11 bases fit TRBD2. The J call may be mistaken, given a closer DNA end match to TRBJ2-1. The germline V gene encodes CDR1 DFQATT and CDR2 SNEGSKA (reference sequence). The CDR3 totals 12 residues. CDR3 protein: CSAGTSGREQFF. The CDR3 DNA reads as TGCAGTGCAGGGACTAGCGGAAGAGAGCAGTTCTTC.

In its sample, this clonotype was seen a few times. The chain couples TRBV14 to TRBJ1-6; D remains unclear. Germline V CDR1 and CDR2: SGHDN, FVKESK. The CDR3 loop spans 14 amino acids. Trimming took off 3 bases at V and 8 bases at J, with 11 bases between the two ends. The CDR3 sequence is CASSQAAQHSPLHF. For the CDR3, the DNA is TGTGCCAGCAGCCAGGCCGCCCAACATTCACCCCTCCACTTT.

This clonotype was found a few times. J is TRBJ2-5 and V is TRBV7-8, with D possibly matching TRBD1 (5 bases). The V end was cut by 5 bases, the J end by 2 bases, with 15 bases between. CDR1 is SGHVS, CDR2 FQNEAQ, per germline. The CDR3 sequence is 15 residues long. The DNA of the CDR3 is TGTGCCAGCAGCCATCCAGGACACAAACAAGAGACCCAGTACTTC. Amino acids: CASSHPGHKQETQYF.

There are many counts of this clonotype. The CDR3 sequence is CASSRRQGDDEQYF. The CDR3 nucleotides read TGTGCCAGCAGCCGCCGACAGGGAGATGACGAGCAGTACTTC. The chain is built from TRBV5-8 and TRBJ2-7, with 7 bases aligning to TRBD1. V lost 4 bases, J lost 5 bases, and 9 bases stayed unmatched. Germline V gene lookup returns CDR1 SGHTS and CDR2 YDEGEE. The CDR3 has 14 residues.

J is TRBJ1-1 and V is TRBV2; no definite D call. Trimming shortened V by 4 bases and J by 3 bases, and 6 bases separated the two germline ends. Germline loops: CDR1 SNHLY, CDR2 FYNNEI. The CDR3 runs to 12 residues. The CDR3 nucleotides read TGTGCCAGCAGTGCAAGGGACACTGAAGCTTTCTTT. It yields the protein CASSARDTEAFF. Full variable domain (remainder filled in from reference TRBV2 and TRBJ1-1): EPEVTQTPSHQVTQMGQEVILRCVPISNHLYFYWYRQILGQKVEFLVSFYNNEISEKSEIFDDQFSVERPDGSNFTLKIRSTKLEDSAMYFCASSARDTEAFFGQGTRLTVV.

Within the sample, this clonotype is medium-sized. V and J are TRBV24-1 and TRBJ2-7, with TRBD1 identical over 8 bases. The V segment lost 3 bases and the J segment 0 bases; nucleotides outside the gene matches: 6. CDR1 is KGHDR and CDR2 is SFDVKD in the germline V gene. The CDR3 totals 16 residues. The CDR3 loop is CATSDTAGTGSYEQYF. CDR3 coding DNA: TGTGCCACCAGTGATACGGCCGGGACAGGCTCCTACGAGCAGTACTTC.

With regard to this clonotype: Since the CDR3 does not end with the conserved phenylalanine or tryptophan, this likely comes from a read error. This chain joins TRBV24-1 and TRBJ2-1; the match to TRBD2 covers 10 bases. TRBJ2-7 matches the DNA end more closely, so the J call is doubtful. The CDR3 spans 15 residues. The germline CDR1 and CDR2 sequences are KGHDR and SFDVKD. DNA of the CDR3: TGTGCCACCCGGACTAGCGGCCCTTCCTACAATGAGCAGTACCTC. Amino acid sequence: CATRTSGPSYNEQYL.

The chain carries TRBV25-1 and TRBJ2-6; D gene uncertain. The CDR3 is 13 amino acids. V was cut by 8 bases and J by 3 bases, with 8 bases left in between. Germline CDR1 is MGHDK and CDR2 is SYGVNS. The CDR3 spells CASCVNGANVLTF. The CDR3, as DNA: TGTGCCAGCTGCGTGAATGGGGCCAACGTCCTGACTTTC.

V is TRBV7-8 and J is TRBJ2-5; the D gene is possibly TRBD2 (6 bases). V was pared by 2 bases and J by 7 bases, with 11 bases between. CDR3 length: 13 amino acids. Looked up from germline, CDR1 is SGHVS and CDR2 is FQNEAQ. CDR3 loop: CASSLSGTATQYF. The DNA for the CDR3 is TGTGCCAGCAGCTTATCCGGGACTGCGACCCAGTACTTC.

This clonotype has at least ten counts. The CDR3 spells CASSLAWASFNEQFF. The CDR3 DNA sequence: TGTGCCAGCAGCTTAGCGTGGGCTAGTTTTAATGAGCAGTTCTTC. V usage is TRBV7-2 and J usage is TRBJ2-1, with D uncertain. V was cut by 0 bases and J by 7 bases, with 13 bases left in between. This CDR3 spans 15 amino acids. CDR1 and CDR2 (germline): SGHTA, FQGNSA.

The table lists this clonotype with many counts. The rearrangement links TRBV6-2 or TRBV6-3 to TRBJ1-4; possible D gene TRBD1, 6 bases. Trimming cost V 10 bases and J 7 bases, with 13 bases left between them. The CDR3 consists of 12 residues. Germline V CDR1 and CDR2: MNHEY, SVGEGT. This chain's CDR3 is CATEGQTEKLFF. The CDR3 DNA reads as TGTGCCACCGAAGGACAGACTGAAAAACTGTTTTTT.

The chain uses TRBV2 and TRBJ1-1, with D possibly being TRBD1 (5 bases). V was pared by 4 bases and J by 6 bases, with 12 bases between. Germline V gene sequence: CDR1 SNHLY, CDR2 FYNNEI. CDR3 size: 13 residues. The CDR3 loop reads CASSALGDAEAFF. In DNA, the CDR3 is TGTGCCAGCAGTGCATTGGGGGACGCTGAAGCTTTCTTT.

V gene TRBV29-1 combines with J gene TRBJ2-3; 8 nucleotides agree with TRBD2. The germline V gene has CDR1 SQVTM and CDR2 ANQGSEA. Trimming cost V 4 bases and J 0 bases; bases outside gene matches: 12. The CDR3 length is 17 residues. CDR3 DNA: TGCAGCGTTGGGGGGGGACTAGGGAAGACTAGCACAGATACGCAGTATTTT. Encoded protein: CSVGGGLGKTSTDTQYF.

The chain couples TRBV19 to TRBJ2-5; the match to TRBD1 covers 10 bases. Germline loops: CDR1 LNHDA, CDR2 SQIVND (reference sequence). The J segment lost 5 bases and the V segment lost 6 bases, leaving 12 bases of the junction unmatched. CDR3 length equals 16 residues. This CDR3 is CASRAGTGVGEETQYF. The DNA for the CDR3 is TGTGCCAGTAGAGCCGGGACAGGGGTGGGTGAGGAGACCCAGTACTTC.